These 14 T cell receptor beta chains were all obtained from the same sample, sequenced in a study of shared clonotypes between healthy human individuals. Only in-frame clones appear in the TCRdb table, and some are missing; sequencing was by immunoSEQ multiplex PCR. Among about 1 million clones listed, around 82% were seen once. What was sequenced was memory CD4+ T cells from PBMCs. As to subset: CD45RA-negative fraction. These TCRs come from a man in his late teens or twenties in good health. Some clones in this sample may be carry-over from other donors' samples.

This chain links TRBV29-1 with TRBJ1-2; D not resolved. The CDR3 covers 15 residues. Trimming pared 0 bases from V and 4 bases from J, leaving 15 bases between. The germline V gene encodes CDR1 SQVTM and CDR2 ANQGSEA. In DNA, the CDR3 is TGCAGCGTTGAAGAGGTTGGCAGTGGGTCCTATGGCTACACCTTC. Encoded protein: CSVEEVGSGSYGYTF.

V is TRBV5-1 and J is TRBJ1-1; weak D call: TRBD1 (5 bases). The length of the CDR3 is 16 residues. Per germline, CDR1 SGHRS and CDR2 YFSETQ. The V gene lost 4 bases and the J gene lost 5 bases, with 21 bases spanning the gap. The CDR3 DNA follows: TGCGCCAGCAGCGAAGGTGCGAGGGAGGGGACGACTGAAGCTTTCTTT. Protein sequence: CASSEGAREGTTEAFF. The full variable domain, completed using reference TRBV5-1 and TRBJ1-1, is KAGVTQTPRYLIKTRGQQVTLSCSPISGHRSVSWYQQTPGQGLQFLFEYFSETQRNKGNFPGRFSGRQFSNSRSEMNVSTLELGDSALYLCASSEGAREGTTEAFFGQGTRLTVV.

The chain is built from TRBV2 and TRBJ1-2; no firm D call. V shed 6 bases and J shed 5 bases, with 16 bases lying between them. Germline loops: CDR1 SNHLY, CDR2 FYNNEI. The CDR3 extends over 14 amino acids. CDR3 region: CASRATGSNYGYTF. The CDR3 coding sequence is TGTGCCAGCAGAGCCACGGGGAGCAATTATGGCTACACCTTC.

The chain carries TRBV6-6 and TRBJ2-5; possible D gene TRBD1, 6 bases. The germline V gene encodes CDR1 MNHNY and CDR2 SVGAGI (reference sequence). CDR3 length: 15 amino acids. Between the trimmed V and J ends, which lost 5 bases and 4 bases, there was a span of 17 bases. CDR3 protein: CASSTYQGSRETQYF. CDR3 DNA sequence: TGTGCCAGCAGTACCTATCAGGGGAGCCGAGAGACCCAGTACTTC.

To note about this clone: Other nucleotide sequences from this sample produce the same CDR3. The gene calls are TRBV10-3 and TRBJ1-1; D uncertain. Trimming pared 4 bases from V and 4 bases from J, leaving 7 bases between. This CDR3 comprises 12 residues. The germline gives CDR1 ENHRY, CDR2 SYGVKD. DNA of the CDR3: TGTGCCATCAGTGGCTGGGGCACTGAAGCTTTCTTT. Protein product: CAISGWGTEAFF.

The chain joins TRBV18 to TRBJ1-1; 8 positions match TRBD1. This CDR3 contains 15 residues. With V trimmed by 1 base and J by 4 bases, 5 bases remained unmatched. The germline V gene encodes CDR1 KGHSH and CDR2 LQKENI. The CDR3: CASSPRTGRGTEAFF. For the CDR3, the DNA is TGTGCCAGCTCACCACGGACAGGGAGAGGCACTGAAGCTTTCTTT.

The CDR3 DNA sequence: TGTGCCAGCAGCGAGGGGCTAGGGGGCTACACCTTC. Translating gives CASSEGLGGYTF. The V gene is TRBV6-5, the J gene TRBJ1-2, with D perhaps TRBD1 (5 bases). The CDR3 contains 12 residues. Germline values: CDR1 MNHEY, CDR2 SVGAGI. V dropped 6 bases and J dropped 8 bases, with 13 bases sitting between them.

This clone was seen a few times. The chain is built from TRBV11-1 and TRBJ2-5, with D unresolved. Germline values: CDR1 SGHAT, CDR2 FQDESV (reference sequence). Trimming left V 2 bases short and J 5 bases short, with 9 bases between. The CDR3 spans 13 residues. CDR3 loop: CASSLQTKETQYF. The CDR3 DNA reads TGTGCCAGCAGCTTACAAACCAAGGAGACCCAGTACTTC. Supplemented by reference TRBV11-1 and TRBJ2-5, the full variable domain reads EAEVAQSPRYKITEKSQAVAFWCDPISGHATLYWYRQILGQGPELLVQFQDESVVDDSQLPKDRFSAERLKGVDSTLKIQPAELGDSAMYLCASSLQTKETQYFGPGTRLLVL.

The J gene is TRBJ2-5, the V gene TRBV5-1; 7 bases are a match to TRBD2. The germline V gene has CDR1 SGHRS and CDR2 YFSETQ. Germline trimming cut 2 bases from V and 5 bases from J; bases unmatched to any gene: 12. This CDR3 has 16 amino acids. The CDR3 region is CASSFRTGGSGETQYF. The DNA of the CDR3 is TGCGCCAGCAGCTTTAGGACGGGGGGAAGCGGGGAGACCCAGTACTTC. Drawing the rest from reference TRBV5-1 and TRBJ2-5, the complete variable domain is KAGVTQTPRYLIKTRGQQVTLSCSPISGHRSVSWYQQTPGQGLQFLFEYFSETQRNKGNFPGRFSGRQFSNSRSEMNVSTLELGDSALYLCASSFRTGGSGETQYFGPGTRLLVL.

As concerns this clone: Its ends do not fully match the called genes, so a read error is possible. V and J are TRBV6-5 and TRBJ1-2; the D is unclear. Germline V gene data show CDR1 as MNHEY and CDR2 as SVGAGI. This CDR3 region has 13 residues. CDR3 region: CASSPPGKPYSIF. The CDR3 DNA reads as TGTGCCAGCAGCCCCCCCGGAAAGCCTTATTCTATCTTC.

This clone was observed a few times. The chain recombines TRBV7-2 with TRBJ1-4, with D unresolved. The CDR3 is made up of 14 amino acids. V was pared by 1 base and J by 0 bases, with 3 bases between. Germline CDR1 and CDR2: SGHTA and FQGNSA. The CDR3 region has the DNA TGTGCCAGCAGCTTAGTCACAACTAATGAAAAACTGTTTTTT. Translating gives CASSLVTTNEKLFF.

The chain combines TRBV5-1 with TRBJ1-2; the D gene is possibly TRBD1 (5 bases). The germline V and J ends were trimmed by 3 bases and 2 bases, with 14 bases remaining between them. This CDR3 has 15 amino acids. Germline V lookup: CDR1 SGHRS, CDR2 YFSETQ. CDR3 nucleotide sequence: TGCGCCAGCAGCTCTTCCGGGGGGAACAACTATGGCTACACCTTC. This gives the protein CASSSSGGNNYGYTF.

This clone occurred a few times. This rearrangement joins TRBV29-1 to TRBJ1-1, with D uncertain. The CDR3 length is 12 residues. V lost 4 bases and J 5 bases, leaving 11 bases between the germline ends. The germline V gene has CDR1 SQVTM and CDR2 ANQGSEA. The CDR3 DNA follows: TGCAGCGTTGTATCAGCAAAGACTGAAGCTTTCTTT. Its protein product is CSVVSAKTEAFF.

Comments on this clone: A junction end diverges from the germline sequence, so it may reflect a read error. V gene TRBV6-1 combines with J gene TRBJ2-7; D may match TRBD1 or TRBD2 (5 bases each). The CDR3 totals 15 residues. Germline assignment: CDR1 MNHNS and CDR2 SASEGT. The CDR3: CACRTGIGANYEQYF. In DNA form, the CDR3 reads TGTGCCTGCAGAACGGGGATAGGGGCAAACTACGAGCAGTACTTC.